These 24 T cell receptor beta chains share one sample of origin, sequenced in a study of CD8 T cells in ankylosing spondylitis. TCRdb itself ran the 5' RACE reads through MiXCR, one entry per CDR3 protein. The data contain roughly 350,000 distinct CDR3 sequences, 6.5% to 10% of them singletons. These receptors have no identified antigens. General study results and limits: What seemed typical of ankylosing spondylitis blood was a TCR beta motif built from roughly eight highly homologous variants.

The sequenced sample consisted of blood, either unsorted or a sorted T cell fraction (not recorded which). These receptors all stem from a male donor with ankylosing spondylitis.

This clonotype was seen a few times. This chain joins TRBV7-6 and TRBJ2-7; 14 bases match TRBD2. V lost 4 bases, J lost 3 bases, and 2 bases stayed unmatched. The CDR3 spans 15 residues. Germline V CDR1 and CDR2: SGHVS, FNYEAQ. CDR3 DNA: TGTGCCAGCAGCTGGGGGACTAGCGGGAGCTACGAGCAGTACTTC. Encoded protein: CASSWGTSGSYEQYF.

The V call is TRBV29-1, the J call TRBJ2-1; possibly TRBD1 or TRBD2 for D (6 bases each). The CDR3 consists of 13 residues. Between the trimmed V and J ends, which lost 5 bases and 10 bases, there was a span of 18 bases. CDR1 is SQVTM, CDR2 ANQGSEA, per germline. This CDR3 reads CSVLGGGPREQFF. In DNA form, the CDR3 reads TGCAGCGTTTTAGGAGGGGGACCTCGCGAGCAGTTCTTC.

This clonotype was observed a handful of times. V is TRBV2 and J is TRBJ2-4; D is ambiguous. The CDR3 has 13 amino acids. The V gene's germline CDR1 is SNHLY and CDR2 FYNNEI. Trimming removed 5 bases at V and 6 bases at J, with 11 bases between. CDR3 sequence reads: CASSPTWRNIQYF. The CDR3 coding sequence is TGTGCCAGCAGTCCGACATGGCGAAACATTCAGTACTTC. The complete variable domain, with remaining parts taken from reference TRBV2 and TRBJ2-4, reads EPEVTQTPSHQVTQMGQEVILRCVPISNHLYFYWYRQILGQKVEFLVSFYNNEISEKSEIFDDQFSVERPDGSNFTLKIRSTKLEDSAMYFCASSPTWRNIQYFGAGTRLSVL.

This clonotype was seen many times. This chain uses TRBV12-3 or TRBV12-4 with TRBJ2-1, with 8 bases matching TRBD2. The J segment lost 5 bases and the V segment lost 3 bases, leaving 6 bases of the junction unmatched. There are 15 residues in the CDR3. The CDR3 spells CASSFTGGRNNEQFF. The CDR3, as DNA: TGTGCCAGCAGTTTTACCGGCGGGAGGAACAATGAGCAGTTCTTC.

This clonotype was observed a handful of times. V and J are TRBV7-2 and TRBJ2-3; unclear D gene. V was shortened by 2 bases and J by 2 bases, with 8 bases between the two germline ends. The CDR3 extends over 14 amino acids. Germline CDR1 and CDR2: SGHTA and FQGNSA. The CDR3, as DNA: TGTGCCAGCAGCTTAAGGAGCGACACAGATACGCAGTATTTT. As protein: CASSLRSDTDTQYF. Filled out from reference TRBV7-2 and TRBJ2-3, the complete variable domain reads GAGVSQSPSNKVTEKGKDVELRCDPISGHTALYWYRQSLGQGLEFLIYFQGNSAPDKSGLPSDRFSAERTGGSVSTLTIQRTQQEDSAVYLCASSLRSDTDTQYFGPGTRLTVL.

This clonotype has more than one count but fewer than ten. Germline is not matched at one junction end, which may reflect a read error. This sequence joins TRBV23-1 and TRBJ2-1, with TRBD2 matching 11 bases. TRBV23-1 carries the ORF label, with uncertain function. CDR3 length equals 13 residues. The DNA for the CDR3 is TGCGCCAGCAGTCCCATCACTAGCGGGAGTCCTCCCTTC. It is translated as CASSPITSGSPPF.

This clonotype was counted a few times. V usage is TRBV5-1 and J usage is TRBJ1-5; D gene ambiguous. This CDR3 region has 15 residues. Germline values: CDR1 SGHRS, CDR2 YFSETQ. Trimming pared 1 base from V and 5 bases from J, leaving 13 bases between. CDR3 amino acids: CASSLNGGLYQPQHF. CDR3 coding DNA: TGCGCCAGCAGCTTGAACGGAGGACTATATCAGCCCCAGCATTTT.

This clonotype showed up many times. One end of the junction varies from germline; a read error may be responsible. The chain has TRBV5-1 and TRBJ2-5; D is unclear. CDR1 SGHRS and CDR2 YFSETQ come from the germline V gene. The CDR3 sequence is 11 residues long. CDR3 coding DNA: TGTGCCAGCAGCTTGAGTGAGACCCAGTACTTC. It yields the protein CASSLSETQYF.

This clonotype was observed a few times. J is TRBJ1-2 and V is TRBV29-1, with D maybe TRBD1 (6 bases). The CDR3 runs 16 residues. V was pared by 4 bases and J by 6 bases, with 24 bases between. Germline V gene sequence: CDR1 SQVTM, CDR2 ANQGSEA. The CDR3, as DNA: TGCAGCGTTGCACTCGGACAGCTTGCTCATGTTGATGGCTACACCTTC. This translates into CSVALGQLAHVDGYTF.

The chain recombines TRBV5-6 with TRBJ2-7; 9 bases agree with TRBD2. Germline V lookup: CDR1 SGHDT, CDR2 YYEEEE. The CDR3 contains 22 residues. Losses at the gene ends were 0 bases for V and 0 bases for J; bases not matched to a gene: 22. CDR3 bases: TGTGCCAGCAGCTTGGTAGTTTGGCAGAACCACGATAGCGGGAGTAGCTCCTACGAGCAGTACTTC. Its translation is CASSLVVWQNHDSGSSSYEQYF.

This clonotype was counted between two and nine times. The chain is built from TRBV15 and TRBJ1-1; D gene uncertain. The CDR3 covers 14 residues. V was shortened by 0 bases and J by 5 bases, with 10 bases between the two germline ends. From germline, CDR1 is LNHNV and CDR2 YYDKDF (reference sequence). The CDR3 region has the DNA TGTGCCACCAGCAGAGATAGGATGGCGACTGAAGCTTTCTTT. This gives the protein CATSRDRMATEAFF.

This clonotype was observed a handful of times. The CDR3 DNA reads as TGTGCCAGCAGTCCGATTGCGGGAGGCTACAATGAGCAGTTCTTC. It encodes CASSPIAGGYNEQFF. The chain has TRBV5-6 and TRBJ2-1, with 8 bases that match TRBD2. Losses at the gene ends were 5 bases for V and 3 bases for J; bases not matched to a gene: 7. Germline V gene sequence: CDR1 SGHDT, CDR2 YYEEEE. The CDR3 is 15 residues long.

The rearrangement uses TRBV20-1 and TRBJ2-6; possibly TRBD1 or TRBD2 for D (6 bases each). The germline V gene encodes CDR1 DFQATT and CDR2 SNEGSKA (reference sequence). The CDR3 has 14 residues. Between the trimmed V and J ends, which lost 5 bases and 3 bases, there was a span of 11 bases. DNA for the CDR3: TGCAGTGCTCGGGGGCTTTTTGGGGCCAACGTCCTGACTTTC. This codes for CSARGLFGANVLTF.

The chain recombines TRBV2 with TRBJ2-1, with 11 bases aligning to TRBD2. Germline assignment: CDR1 SNHLY and CDR2 FYNNEI. Trimming removed 6 bases from V and 8 bases from J; junction bases left unmatched: 12. The CDR3 spans 16 residues. CDR3 loop: CASRALAGGSFDEQFF. CDR3 coding DNA: TGTGCCAGCAGGGCCTTAGCGGGAGGGTCGTTCGATGAGCAGTTCTTC.

This clonotype was seen only a few times. This rearrangement joins TRBV29-1 to TRBJ2-7, with TRBD2 identical over 7 bases. J was trimmed by 3 bases and V by 2 bases; bases with no gene match: 4. Germline V gives CDR1 SQVTM, CDR2 ANQGSEA. The CDR3 consists of 13 residues. CDR3 region: CSVELGGVYEQYF. For the CDR3, the DNA is TGCAGCGTTGAACTGGGGGGGGTCTACGAGCAGTACTTC.

This clonotype has ten or more counts. V and J are TRBV29-1 and TRBJ1-2; 8 bases agree with TRBD1. Germline V lookup: CDR1 SQVTM, CDR2 ANQGSEA. After removal of 1 base from V and 2 bases from J, the junction contained 6 bases not matched to a gene. The CDR3 runs 15 residues. The CDR3 loop is CSVEVGQGRNYGYTF. For the CDR3, the DNA is TGCAGCGTTGAAGTTGGACAGGGAAGGAACTATGGCTACACCTTC.

This clonotype was observed at least ten times. V and J are TRBV12-3 or TRBV12-4 and TRBJ2-3; D might be TRBD1 or TRBD2, each matching 5 bases. This CDR3 comprises 19 residues. Trimming removed 3 bases at V and 1 base at J, with 23 bases between. CDR3 region: CASSFLSEGTVPCTDTQYF. The CDR3, as DNA: TGTGCCAGCAGTTTTTTGTCTGAGGGGACGGTCCCCTGCACAGATACGCAGTATTTT.

The sample holds a few counts of this clonotype. This chain connects TRBV27 to TRBJ1-1; D is possibly TRBD1 (5 bases). CDR3 length: 12 amino acids. CDR1 is MNHEY and CDR2 is SMNVEV in the germline V gene (reference sequence). V was cut by 4 bases and J by 11 bases, with 14 bases left in between. For the CDR3, the DNA is TGTGCCAGCAGTTACCGGGCAGGGAGGGCTTTCTTT. Amino acids: CASSYRAGRAFF.

A few counts support this clonotype. The chain combines TRBV4-1 with TRBJ2-3; D is ambiguous. The CDR3 length is 16 residues. Looked up from germline, CDR1 is MGHRA and CDR2 is YSYEKL. V lost 0 bases and J lost 4, with 14 bases in between. CDR3 coding DNA: TGCGCCAGCAGCCAAGACGTGACCCACGCTCCAGATACGCAGTATTTT. Residues: CASSQDVTHAPDTQYF.

This clonotype was seen a handful of times. V gene TRBV28 combines with J gene TRBJ1-5, with D possibly TRBD1 on 5 matching bases. Trimming removed 3 bases from V and 0 bases from J, with 9 bases in between. Germline V gene lookup returns CDR1 MDHEN and CDR2 SYDVKM. The CDR3 has 15 amino acids. CDR3 sequence: CASSFSGTSNQPQHF. The CDR3, as DNA: TGTGCCAGCAGTTTCTCGGGGACTAGCAATCAGCCCCAGCATTTT.

This clonotype was counted between two and nine times. This chain joins TRBV5-1 and TRBJ2-1, with D uncertain. The CDR3 runs to 14 residues. Germline lookup yields CDR1 SGHRS and CDR2 YFSETQ. The V end was cut by 0 bases, the J end by 5 bases, with 9 bases between. DNA for the CDR3: TGCGCCAGCAGCTTGGTCGGTCGACACAATGAGCAGTTCTTC. This translates into CASSLVGRHNEQFF. The variable domain in full, with the rest retrieved from reference TRBV5-1 and TRBJ2-1, is KAGVTQTPRYLIKTRGQQVTLSCSPISGHRSVSWYQQTPGQGLQFLFEYFSETQRNKGNFPGRFSGRQFSNSRSEMNVSTLELGDSALYLCASSLVGRHNEQFFGPGTRLTVL.

The V gene is TRBV3-1, the J gene TRBJ2-7; tentatively, D is TRBD2 (5 bases). The V gene lost 2 bases and the J gene lost 2 bases, with 19 bases spanning the gap. The CDR3 covers 17 residues. Per the germline V gene, CDR1 is LGHDT and CDR2 is YNNKEL (reference sequence). The CDR3 nucleotides read TGTGCCAGCAGCCAACAGGCCCTGACCTCGGGGACCTACGAGCAGTACTTC. Its translation is CASSQQALTSGTYEQYF.

This clonotype has only a few counts. The CDR3 bases are TGCAGTGCTCCCCCGGGACTAGCGGGAGGAAGAGAGCAGTTCTTC. It is translated as CSAPPGLAGGREQFF. The chain couples TRBV20-1 to TRBJ2-1; 15 bases fit TRBD2. Trimming cost V 5 bases and J 10 bases; bases outside gene matches: 9. CDR3 size: 15 residues. The V gene's germline CDR1 is DFQATT and CDR2 SNEGSKA (reference sequence).

The sample holds a few counts of this clonotype. The genes are TRBV12-5 and TRBJ2-7, with D perhaps TRBD2 (6 bases). The CDR3 has 14 amino acids. The V and J ends lost 5 bases and 0 bases respectively, with 11 bases between them. Germline values: CDR1 LGHNT, CDR2 FRNRAP. CDR3 amino acids: CASGPRDGSYEQYF. The CDR3 coding sequence is TGTGCTAGTGGTCCGCGGGACGGCTCCTACGAGCAGTACTTC. The whole variable domain, remainder taken from reference TRBV12-5 and TRBJ2-7, is DARVTQTPRHKVTEMGQEVTMRCQPILGHNTVFWYRQTMMQGLELLAYFRNRAPLDDSGMPKDRFSAEMPDATLATLKIQPSEPRDSAVYFCASGPRDGSYEQYFGPGTRLTVT.